This TCR beta chain was retrieved from a study of regulatory T cells in long-lasting Graves disease. Building of the TCR beta libraries involved iRepertoire HTBI primers and Arm-PCR of CDR3 regions. TCRdb itself ran the multiplex PCR reads through MiXCR, one entry per CDR3 protein. The table has about 470,000 distinct CDR3 sequences, about 17% seen once. Time point indicated: newly diagnosed GD, antithyroid drugs for less than 3 months. The TCR library was prepared using RNA isolated from PBMCs. There are many counts of this clonotype. These data were also filed under a second study, of T cells in Graves' hyperthyroidism and ophthalmopathy.

The input for sequencing was peripheral blood mononuclear cells (PBMCs), taken at new diagnosis, from a patient treated with antithyroid drugs. This clonotype was obtained from a man aged 35 to 55 with Graves disease.

DNA for the CDR3: TGTGCCACCAGTGAGAGGGGGTCCTACGAGCAGTACTTC. It is translated as CATSERGSYEQYF. The chain is built from TRBV24-1 and TRBJ2-7, with D maybe TRBD1 (6 bases). This CDR3 has 13 amino acids. V lost 4 bases and J 1 base, leaving 7 bases between the germline ends. Germline CDR1 KGHDR, CDR2 SFDVKD.